The 17 T cell receptor beta chains below all came from one sample that was sequenced in a study of cytomegalovirus exposure and HLA in healthy donors. The PCR was carried out with 60 Vbeta primers and 13 Jbeta primers. The repertoire was sequenced with immunoSEQ multiplex PCR; TCRdb's copy has only in-frame clones and lacks some. The table shows some 120,000 clones, with 77% occurring only once. Sequencing was carried out using PBMCs. Receptor source: a man aged 18 to 29 in good health and CMV-seropositive.

This clone is a singleton in its sample. The chain combines TRBV11-2 with TRBJ1-2; D possibly corresponds to TRBD1 (6 bases). Trimming shortened V by 4 bases and J by 2 bases, and 11 bases separated the two germline ends. The germline V gene has CDR1 SGHAT and CDR2 FQNNGV. This CDR3 has 14 amino acids. The CDR3 region has the DNA TGTGCCAGCAGCTCAACGGACAGAAACTATGGCTACACCTTC. Its protein is CASSSTDRNYGYTF.

The chain couples TRBV6-5 to TRBJ1-1; unclear D gene. Trimming pared 0 bases from V and 6 bases from J, leaving 8 bases between. CDR1 and CDR2 (germline): MNHEY, SVGAGI. This CDR3 comprises 13 residues. CDR3 in amino acids: CASSYSEGAEAFF. Here the CDR3 DNA reads TGTGCCAGCAGTTACTCGGAGGGAGCTGAAGCTTTCTTT.

J is TRBJ1-1 and V is TRBV13; 8 bases agree with TRBD1. Germline lookup yields CDR1 PRHDT and CDR2 FYEKMQ (reference sequence). The V segment lost 4 bases and the J segment 4 bases; nucleotides outside the gene matches: 14. The CDR3 has 17 residues. CDR3 residues: CASSSEIPRGLSTEAFF. Written as DNA, the CDR3 is TGTGCCAGCAGCTCAGAGATTCCCAGGGGGCTCTCCACTGAAGCTTTCTTT. The complete variable domain, with remaining parts taken from reference TRBV13 and TRBJ1-1, reads AAGVIQSPRHLIKEKRETATLKCYPIPRHDTVYWYQQGPGQDPQFLISFYEKMQSDKGSIPDRFSAQQFSDYHSELNMSSLELGDSALYFCASSSEIPRGLSTEAFFGQGTRLTVV.

This rearrangement joins TRBV6-5 to TRBJ2-1; TRBD1 agrees at 10 bases. Germline lookup yields CDR1 MNHEY and CDR2 SVGAGI. The CDR3 covers 16 residues. Trimming removed 1 base from V and 7 bases from J; junction bases left unmatched: 7. CDR3 residues: CASSYWVGTGVNEQFF. CDR3 coding DNA: TGTGCCAGCAGTTACTGGGTGGGGACAGGGGTGAATGAGCAGTTCTTC.

The genes are TRBV7-9 and TRBJ2-5; TRBD1 aligns across 7 bases. The end of the DNA aligns better with TRBJ2-7, so the J call may be wrong. Germline assignment: CDR1 SEHNR and CDR2 FQNEAQ (reference sequence). The CDR3 loop spans 15 amino acids. CDR3: CASSLASGGFYEQYF. In DNA, the CDR3 is TGTGCCAGCAGCTTAGCGTCAGGGGGATTCTACGAGCAGTACTTC.

The chain couples TRBV7-9 to TRBJ1-4; D is ambiguous. Germline V CDR1 and CDR2: SEHNR, FQNEAQ (reference sequence). This CDR3 has 15 amino acids. Trimming removed 0 bases from V and 0 bases from J, with 5 bases in between. The CDR3 DNA is TGTGCCAGCAGCTTAGCGGCCTCAACTAATGAAAAACTGTTTTTT. This gives the protein CASSLAASTNEKLFF.

The chain employs TRBV4-1 and TRBJ2-3, with D uncertain. Germline lookup yields CDR1 MGHRA and CDR2 YSYEKL. The CDR3 consists of 13 residues. V was clipped by 4 bases and J by 0 bases, with 5 bases between them. In DNA form, the CDR3 reads TGCGCCAGCAGCCTCGGGAGCACAGATACGCAGTATTTT. It codes for CASSLGSTDTQYF.

V and J are TRBV30 and TRBJ1-3; D ambiguous. This CDR3 has 12 amino acids. CDR1 is GTSNPN, CDR2 SVGIG, per germline (reference sequence). V gave up 0 bases and J gave up 6 bases, with 6 bases separating them. CDR3 nucleotides: TGTGCCTGGAGTGTACTCGAAAACACCATATATTTT. As protein: CAWSVLENTIYF. Combining the CDR3 with reference TRBV30 and TRBJ1-3 gives the whole variable domain SQTIHQWPATLVQPVGSPLSLECTVEGTSNPNLYWYRQAAGRGLQLLFYSVGIGQISSEVPQNLSASRPQDRQFILSSKKLLLSDSGFYLCAWSVLENTIYFGEGSWLTVV.

This clone came up once. This chain uses TRBV6-5 with TRBJ1-2; D is ambiguous. CDR3 size: 15 residues. Trimming took 6 bases from V and 5 from J, leaving 19 bases between them. The V gene's germline CDR1 is MNHEY and CDR2 SVGAGI. CDR3 nucleotides: TGTGCCAGCAGGGTTGACACCCTCGGGATTTATGGCTACACCTTC. The encoded protein is CASRVDTLGIYGYTF.

The chain has TRBV5-1 and TRBJ2-1, with D uncertain. The CDR3 contains 13 residues. Germline V gives CDR1 SGHRS, CDR2 YFSETQ. Trimming pared 0 bases from V and 10 bases from J, leaving 11 bases between. Here the CDR3 reads CASSLGALQEQFF. In nucleotides, the CDR3 is TGCGCCAGCAGCTTGGGTGCCCTCCAGGAGCAGTTCTTC.

The chain combines TRBV6-5 with TRBJ2-1; 13 bases line up with TRBD2. The CDR3 has 14 amino acids. The V gene's germline CDR1 is MNHEY and CDR2 SVGAGI. V lost 6 bases, J lost 10 bases, and 6 bases stayed unmatched. CDR3 residues: CASRYTSGGGEQFF. As DNA, the CDR3 is TGTGCCAGCAGATATACTAGCGGGGGGGGAGAGCAGTTCTTC.

CDR3 sequence reads: CASSYSGQGSEKLFF. DNA for the CDR3: TGTGCCAGCAGTTACTCGGGACAGGGGAGTGAAAAACTGTTTTTT. This chain uses TRBV6-5 with TRBJ1-4; 10 bases line up with TRBD1. V lost 0 bases, J lost 7 bases, and 2 bases stayed unmatched. CDR3 length equals 15 residues. CDR1 MNHEY and CDR2 SVGAGI come from the germline V gene.

The chain links TRBV19 to TRBJ2-3; TRBD2 aligns across 8 bases. Trimming took 1 base from V and 2 from J; bases not matched to a gene: 8. The CDR3 has 17 residues. Germline CDR1 is LNHDA and CDR2 is SQIVND (reference sequence). In nucleotides, the CDR3 is TGTGCCAGTAGTATAGGGGGGGCGACTAGCGTCACAGATACGCAGTATTTT. Translating it yields CASSIGGATSVTDTQYF.

This rearrangement joins TRBV6-5 to TRBJ2-1; 11 bases agree with TRBD2. J lost 13 bases, V lost 5 bases, and 13 bases had no gene match. This CDR3 spans 15 amino acids. Germline assignment: CDR1 MNHEY and CDR2 SVGAGI. The CDR3 region has the DNA TGTGCCAGCAGTACTACTAGCGGGAGAGGAGCGAAACAGTTCTTC. Translated, it gives CASSTTSGRGAKQFF.

The J gene is TRBJ2-1, the V gene TRBV4-1; D is uncertain. Germline CDR1 is MGHRA and CDR2 is YSYEKL. V shed 1 base and J shed 5 bases, with 15 bases lying between them. This CDR3 is 16 amino acids long. The CDR3 sequence: CASSQAHLLVDNEQFF. The CDR3 region has the DNA TGCGCCAGCAGCCAAGCGCATCTGCTAGTAGACAATGAGCAGTTCTTC.

This chain joins TRBV11-3 and TRBJ2-1; D not resolved. V was clipped by 5 bases and J by 10 bases, with 12 bases between them. Germline CDR1 SGHNT, CDR2 YENEEA. The CDR3 covers 12 residues. The CDR3 region has the DNA TGTGCCAGCAGCCACGAGGTTGGGGAGCAGTTCTTC. Its translation: CASSHEVGEQFF.

This clone was detected once. The chain recombines TRBV4-2 with TRBJ1-2; D gene ambiguous. Between the trimmed V and J ends, which lost 2 bases and 5 bases, there was a span of 21 bases. Per germline, CDR1 LGHNA and CDR2 YNFKEQ. The CDR3 has 17 residues. As DNA, the CDR3 is TGTGCCAGCAGCCAACAGAAGGATCGCGGATCGAAGTATGGCTACACCTTC. It translates to CASSQQKDRGSKYGYTF.